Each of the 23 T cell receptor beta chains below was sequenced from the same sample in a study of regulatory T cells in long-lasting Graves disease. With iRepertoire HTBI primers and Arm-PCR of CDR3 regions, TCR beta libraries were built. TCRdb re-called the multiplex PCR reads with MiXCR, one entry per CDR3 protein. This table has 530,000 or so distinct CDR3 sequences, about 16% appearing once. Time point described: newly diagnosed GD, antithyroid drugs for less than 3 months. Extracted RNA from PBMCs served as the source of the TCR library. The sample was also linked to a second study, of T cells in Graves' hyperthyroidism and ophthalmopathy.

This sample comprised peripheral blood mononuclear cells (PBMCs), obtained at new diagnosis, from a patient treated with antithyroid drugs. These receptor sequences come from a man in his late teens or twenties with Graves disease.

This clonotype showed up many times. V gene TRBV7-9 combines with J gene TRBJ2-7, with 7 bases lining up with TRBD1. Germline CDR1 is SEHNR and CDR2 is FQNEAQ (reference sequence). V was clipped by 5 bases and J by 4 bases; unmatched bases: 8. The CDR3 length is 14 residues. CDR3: CASSKLTGWYEQYF. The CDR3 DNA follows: TGTGCCAGCAGCAAACTGACAGGGTGGTACGAGCAGTACTTC.

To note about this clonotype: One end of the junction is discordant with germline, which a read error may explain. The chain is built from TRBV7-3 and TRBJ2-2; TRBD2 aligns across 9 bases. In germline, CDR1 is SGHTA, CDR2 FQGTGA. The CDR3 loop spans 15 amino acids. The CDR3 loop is CACSLLAGNTGELFF. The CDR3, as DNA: TGTGCCTGCAGCTTACTAGCGGGGAACACCGGGGAGCTGTTTTTT.

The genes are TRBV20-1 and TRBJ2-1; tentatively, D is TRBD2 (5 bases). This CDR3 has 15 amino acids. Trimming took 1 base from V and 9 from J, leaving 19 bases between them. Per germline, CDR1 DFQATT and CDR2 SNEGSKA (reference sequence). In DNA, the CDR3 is TGCAGTGCTAGAGGGACTGCCACCAACCTTGGTGAGCAGTTCTTC. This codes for CSARGTATNLGEQFF.

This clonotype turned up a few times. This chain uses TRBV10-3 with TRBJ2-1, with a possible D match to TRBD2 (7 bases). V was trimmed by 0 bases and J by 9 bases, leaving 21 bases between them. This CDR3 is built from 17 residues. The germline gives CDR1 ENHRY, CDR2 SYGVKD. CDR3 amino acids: CAISESGQKTSSGEQFF. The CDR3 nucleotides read TGTGCCATCAGTGAGTCAGGACAGAAGACTAGCAGCGGTGAGCAGTTCTTC.

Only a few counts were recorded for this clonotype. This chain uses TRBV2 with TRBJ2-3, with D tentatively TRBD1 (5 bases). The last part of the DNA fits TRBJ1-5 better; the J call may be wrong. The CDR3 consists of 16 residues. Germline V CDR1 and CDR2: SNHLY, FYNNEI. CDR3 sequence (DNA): TGTGCCAGCAGTGCATCGAGAAGCGGGACCACAGATACGCAGCATTTT. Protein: CASSASRSGTTDTQHF.

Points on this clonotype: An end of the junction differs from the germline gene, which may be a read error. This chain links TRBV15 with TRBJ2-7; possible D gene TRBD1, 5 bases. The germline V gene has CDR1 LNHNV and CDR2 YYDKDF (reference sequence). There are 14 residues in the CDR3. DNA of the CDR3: TGTGCCACCAGCTTGCGACAGAGCTCCTACGAGCAGCACTTC. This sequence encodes CATSLRQSSYEQHF.

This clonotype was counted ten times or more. The CDR3 protein is CASTLGGTDPFF. CDR3 nucleotides: TGTGCCAGCACTCTGGGTGGGACAGATCCGTTCTTC. V gene TRBV12-3 or TRBV12-4 combines with J gene TRBJ2-1, with 7 bases aligning to TRBD1. This CDR3 has 12 residues. V shed 7 bases and J 15 bases; nucleotides not matched to a gene: 12.

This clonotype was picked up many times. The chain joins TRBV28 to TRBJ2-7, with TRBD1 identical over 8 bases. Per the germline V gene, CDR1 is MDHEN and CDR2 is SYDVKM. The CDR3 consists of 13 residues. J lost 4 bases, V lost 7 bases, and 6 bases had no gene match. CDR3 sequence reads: CASTRQGNYEQYF. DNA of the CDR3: TGTGCCAGCACCAGACAGGGGAATTACGAGCAGTACTTC.

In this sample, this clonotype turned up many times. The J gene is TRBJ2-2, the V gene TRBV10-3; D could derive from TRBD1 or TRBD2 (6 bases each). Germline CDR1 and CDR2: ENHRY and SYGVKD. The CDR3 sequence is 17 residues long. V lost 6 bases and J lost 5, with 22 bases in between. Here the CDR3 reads CAISPTLGGVPTGELFF. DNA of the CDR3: TGTGCCATCAGCCCAACTTTGGGGGGCGTTCCAACCGGGGAGCTGTTTTTT.

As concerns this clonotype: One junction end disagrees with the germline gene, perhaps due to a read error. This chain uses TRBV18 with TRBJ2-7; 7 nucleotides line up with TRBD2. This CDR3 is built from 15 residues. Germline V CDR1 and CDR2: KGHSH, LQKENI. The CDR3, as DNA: TGTGCCAGCGCACCGGGGCGGGGGAAACTCTACGAGCAGTACTTC. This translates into CASAPGRGKLYEQYF.

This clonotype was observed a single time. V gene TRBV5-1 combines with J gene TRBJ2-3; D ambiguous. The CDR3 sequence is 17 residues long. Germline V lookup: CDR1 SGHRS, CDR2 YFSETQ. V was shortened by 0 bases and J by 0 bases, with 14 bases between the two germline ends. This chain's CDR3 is CASSLGSLGSSTDTQYF. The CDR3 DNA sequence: TGCGCCAGCAGCTTGGGTTCGCTGGGCTCTAGCACAGATACGCAGTATTTT.

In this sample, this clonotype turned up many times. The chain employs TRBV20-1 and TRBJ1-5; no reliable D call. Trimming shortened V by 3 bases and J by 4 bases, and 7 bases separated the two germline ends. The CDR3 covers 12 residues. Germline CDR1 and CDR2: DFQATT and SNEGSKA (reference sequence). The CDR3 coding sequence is TGCAGTGCTAGGGCAGTGAATCAGCCCCAGCATTTT. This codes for CSARAVNQPQHF.

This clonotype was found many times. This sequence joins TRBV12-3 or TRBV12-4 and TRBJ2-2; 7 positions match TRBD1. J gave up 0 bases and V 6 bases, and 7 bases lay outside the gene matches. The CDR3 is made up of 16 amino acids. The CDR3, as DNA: TGTGCCAGCAGGACAGGGTCGATCGCGAACACCGGGGAGCTGTTTTTT. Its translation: CASRTGSIANTGELFF.

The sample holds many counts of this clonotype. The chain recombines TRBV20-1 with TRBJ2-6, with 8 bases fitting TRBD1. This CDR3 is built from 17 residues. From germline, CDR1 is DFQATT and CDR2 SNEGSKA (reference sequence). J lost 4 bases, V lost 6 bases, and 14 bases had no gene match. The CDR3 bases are TGCAGTGCCGCCAATGGGCAGGGGGCGCGAGGGGCCAACGTCCTGACTTTC. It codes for CSAANGQGARGANVLTF.

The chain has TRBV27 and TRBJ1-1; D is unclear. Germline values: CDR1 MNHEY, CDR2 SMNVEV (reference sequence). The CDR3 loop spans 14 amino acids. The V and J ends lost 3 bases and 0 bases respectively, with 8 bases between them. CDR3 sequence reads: CASSFVGMNTEAFF. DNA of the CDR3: TGTGCCAGCAGTTTCGTTGGAATGAACACTGAAGCTTTCTTT.

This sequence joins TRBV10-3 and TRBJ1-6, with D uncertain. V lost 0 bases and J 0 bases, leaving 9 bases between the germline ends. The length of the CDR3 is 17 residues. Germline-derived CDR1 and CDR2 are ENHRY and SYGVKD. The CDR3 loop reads CAISESEVSSYNSPLHF. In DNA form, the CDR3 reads TGTGCCATCAGTGAGTCCGAGGTCAGCTCCTATAATTCACCCCTCCACTTT.

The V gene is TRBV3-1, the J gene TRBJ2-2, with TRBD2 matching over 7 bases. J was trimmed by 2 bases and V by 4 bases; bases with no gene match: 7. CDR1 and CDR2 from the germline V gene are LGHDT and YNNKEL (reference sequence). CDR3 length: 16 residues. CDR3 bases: TGTGCCAGCAGCCCCACCGGGACTATAAACACCGGGGAGCTGTTTTTT. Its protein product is CASSPTGTINTGELFF.

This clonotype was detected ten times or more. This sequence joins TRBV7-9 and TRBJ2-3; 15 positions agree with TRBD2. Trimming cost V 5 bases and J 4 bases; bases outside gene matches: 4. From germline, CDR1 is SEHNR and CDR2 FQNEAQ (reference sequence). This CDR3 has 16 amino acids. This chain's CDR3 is CASSTGLAGGADTQYF. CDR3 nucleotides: TGTGCCAGCAGCACCGGACTAGCGGGAGGGGCAGATACGCAGTATTTT.

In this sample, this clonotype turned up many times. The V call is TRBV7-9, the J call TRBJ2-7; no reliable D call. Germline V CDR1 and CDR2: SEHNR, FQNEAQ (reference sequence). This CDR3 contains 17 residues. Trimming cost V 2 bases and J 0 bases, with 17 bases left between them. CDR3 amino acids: CASSLSPGSKDSYEQYF. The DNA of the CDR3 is TGTGCCAGCAGCTTAAGTCCTGGGTCAAAAGACTCCTACGAGCAGTACTTC.

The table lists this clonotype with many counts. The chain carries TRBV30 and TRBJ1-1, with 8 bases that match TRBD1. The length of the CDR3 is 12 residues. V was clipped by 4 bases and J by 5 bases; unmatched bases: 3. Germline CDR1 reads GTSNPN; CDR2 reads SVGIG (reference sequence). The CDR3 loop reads CAWTGGWTEAFF. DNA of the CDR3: TGTGCCTGGACAGGGGGCTGGACTGAAGCTTTCTTT.

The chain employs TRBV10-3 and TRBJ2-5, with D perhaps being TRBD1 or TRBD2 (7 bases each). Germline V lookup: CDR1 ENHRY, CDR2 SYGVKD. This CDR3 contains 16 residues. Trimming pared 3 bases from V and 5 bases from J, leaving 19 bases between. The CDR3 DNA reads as TGTGCCATCAGTGAATCCAGGGGGGGGAAGATTGAGACCCAGTACTTC. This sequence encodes CAISESRGGKIETQYF.

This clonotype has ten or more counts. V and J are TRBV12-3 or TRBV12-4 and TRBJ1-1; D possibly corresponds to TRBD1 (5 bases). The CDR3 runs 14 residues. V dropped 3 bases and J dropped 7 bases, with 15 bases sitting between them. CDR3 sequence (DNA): TGTGCCAGCAGTTTTCAGGGTACTGTCGATGAAGCTTTCTTT. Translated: CASSFQGTVDEAFF.

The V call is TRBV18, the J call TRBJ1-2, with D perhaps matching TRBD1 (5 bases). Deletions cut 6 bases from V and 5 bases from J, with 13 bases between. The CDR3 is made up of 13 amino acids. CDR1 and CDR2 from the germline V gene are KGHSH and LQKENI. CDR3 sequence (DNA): TGTGCCAGCTCTAAGACAGAAGAGTATGGCTACACCTTC. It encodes CASSKTEEYGYTF.